Listed here are 6 T cell receptor beta chains from one sample, sequenced in a study of T cell clones after liver transplantation. Repertoires were generated with immunoSEQ multiplex PCR, while TCRdb's copy carries only in-frame clones and drops some. The sample includes 75,000 to 100,000 clones, roughly 85% of them seen just once. The sequencing here drew on CD4+ T cells from blood, taken roughly 3.5 years after liver transplant. All receptors come from a human patient who received a liver transplant. Some T cells may originate from the graft donor.

This chain links TRBV13 with TRBJ2-3; D is undetermined. CDR3 length: 13 residues. V dropped 1 base and J dropped 2 bases, with 4 bases sitting between them. The germline V gene has CDR1 PRHDT and CDR2 FYEKMQ (reference sequence). The CDR3 sequence: CASSLEDTDTQYF. The CDR3 DNA reads as TGTGCCAGCAGCTTAGAGGACACAGATACGCAGTATTTT.

The CDR3 nucleotides are TGTGCCAGCAGCGTGGGCTCATGGAGCACAGATACGCAGTATTTT. Amino acid sequence: CASSVGSWSTDTQYF. The rearrangement uses TRBV9 and TRBJ2-3; D is uncertain. Between the trimmed V and J ends, which lost 2 bases and 0 bases, there was a span of 10 bases. The CDR3 sequence is 15 residues long. In germline, CDR1 is SGDLS, CDR2 YYNGEE. The whole variable domain, filled in from reference TRBV9 and TRBJ2-3, reads DSGVTQTPKHLITATGQRVTLRCSPRSGDLSVYWYQQSLDQGLQFLIQYYNGEERAKGNILERFSAQQFPDLHSELNLSSLELGDSALYFCASSVGSWSTDTQYFGPGTRLTVL.

This chain joins TRBV6-1 and TRBJ1-1, with TRBD1 as a possible D gene (5 bases). The germline V gene encodes CDR1 MNHNS and CDR2 SASEGT. The CDR3 is 14 amino acids. The V and J ends lost 1 base and 3 bases respectively, with 9 bases between them. The CDR3 loop reads CASSEVGADTEAFF. The CDR3 region has the DNA TGTGCCAGCAGTGAAGTAGGGGCGGACACTGAAGCTTTCTTT.

Regarding this clone: Other DNA sequences in this sample translate to the same CDR3. The V call is TRBV7-2, the J call TRBJ2-1; tentatively, D is TRBD2 (6 bases). Germline V gene data show CDR1 as SGHTA and CDR2 as FQGNSA. V was shortened by 1 base and J by 2 bases, with 9 bases between the two germline ends. The CDR3 length is 15 residues. This chain's CDR3 is CASSLDRGAYNEQFF. The CDR3 DNA sequence: TGTGCCAGCAGCTTAGATCGCGGGGCCTACAATGAGCAGTTCTTC.

This rearrangement joins TRBV7-9 to TRBJ2-7; D assignment may be TRBD1 or TRBD2 (8 bases each). The CDR3 has 19 amino acids. V lost 5 bases to trimming and J lost 2 bases, with 28 bases between them. Germline CDR1 and CDR2: SEHNR and FQNEAQ (reference sequence). The CDR3 bases are TGTGCCAGCAGCCTCCGGGGGGGAGCAGGGGGCCCTACGCCCTACGAGCAGTACTTC. It codes for CASSLRGGAGGPTPYEQYF.

The chain couples TRBV19 to TRBJ1-2, with 7 bases aligning to TRBD1. Germline CDR1 and CDR2: LNHDA and SQIVND (reference sequence). V shed 2 bases, J shed 6 bases, and the junction held 0 bases outside the gene matches. The CDR3 contains 12 residues. DNA for the CDR3: TGTGCCAGTAGTATACAGGGGGATGGCTACACCTTC. It codes for CASSIQGDGYTF.